The 17 T cell receptor beta chains in this list originate from one sample, sequenced in a study of T cells after yellow fever vaccination. TCRdb reprocessed the 5' RACE reads with MiXCR, giving one entry per CDR3 protein. The sample holds roughly 240,000 distinct CDR3 sequences, 6.7% seen once. This specimen consisted of CD4+ T cells sorted from PBMCs, obtained on the day of the yellow fever booster vaccination. All receptors come from a man aged 25-40 years who received the YFV17D yellow fever vaccine.

The chain employs TRBV30 and TRBJ2-7, with 9 bases fitting TRBD1. This CDR3 comprises 12 residues. CDR1 GTSNPN and CDR2 SVGIG come from the germline V gene (reference sequence). V shed 3 bases, J shed 4 bases, and the junction held 1 base outside the gene matches. DNA for the CDR3: TGTGCCTGGAGGACAGGGGGTTACGAGCAGTACTTC. This translates into CAWRTGGYEQYF.

This clonotype was picked up many times. The chain carries TRBV7-6 and TRBJ2-2; 7 bases line up with TRBD2. Looked up from germline, CDR1 is SGHVS and CDR2 is FNYEAQ. The length of the CDR3 is 15 residues. J lost 7 bases, V lost 5 bases, and 10 bases had no gene match. The DNA of the CDR3 is TGTGCCAGCAGCCCGCCCGCCCGGGGGGTCGGGGAGCTGTTTTTT. Translated: CASSPPARGVGELFF.

CDR3 residues: CSALQGAQYGYTF. The CDR3 region has the DNA TGCAGTGCTTTACAGGGGGCGCAATATGGCTACACCTTC. The chain combines TRBV20-1 with TRBJ1-2; 9 bases are a match to TRBD1. Germline loops: CDR1 DFQATT, CDR2 SNEGSKA (reference sequence). There are 13 residues in the CDR3. Losses at the gene ends were 5 bases for V and 5 bases for J; bases not matched to a gene: 6.

This clonotype was seen a handful of times. The rearrangement uses TRBV28 and TRBJ2-7, with 8 bases matching TRBD2. This CDR3 comprises 15 residues. The germline V gene has CDR1 MDHEN and CDR2 SYDVKM. The V and J ends lost 7 bases and 4 bases, in that order; junction bases with no gene match: 12. CDR3 coding DNA: TGTGCCAGCAAAGACGGGGGGGGCCCTTTTTACGAGCAGTACTTC. The encoded protein is CASKDGGGPFYEQYF.

The V call is TRBV7-2, the J call TRBJ2-1, with D unresolved. Germline V gene lookup returns CDR1 SGHTA and CDR2 FQGNSA. This CDR3 comprises 17 residues. V lost 4 bases and J lost 5, with 21 bases in between. This chain's CDR3 is CASSSQPRAISNNEQFF. CDR3 nucleotide sequence: TGTGCCAGCAGCTCCCAGCCACGCGCAATCAGTAACAATGAGCAGTTCTTC. Looking up the rest from reference TRBV7-2 and TRBJ2-1 gives the full variable domain: GAGVSQSPSNKVTEKGKDVELRCDPISGHTALYWYRQSLGQGLEFLIYFQGNSAPDKSGLPSDRFSAERTGGSVSTLTIQRTQQEDSAVYLCASSSQPRAISNNEQFFGPGTRLTVL.

This clonotype was counted at least ten times. This chain connects TRBV9 to TRBJ2-1; 7 bases fit TRBD2. Germline loops: CDR1 SGDLS, CDR2 YYNGEE. The CDR3 extends over 15 amino acids. The ends lost 3 bases at V and 1 base at J; junction bases unmatched: 4. CDR3 in amino acids: CASSEGGSSYNEQFF. CDR3 nucleotide sequence: TGTGCCAGCAGCGAGGGCGGGAGTTCCTACAATGAGCAGTTCTTC.

The CDR3 sequence: CASSFYRGGEKLFF. DNA for the CDR3: TGTGCCAGCAGCTTTTACAGGGGCGGTGAAAAACTGTTTTTT. The chain joins TRBV7-2 to TRBJ1-4; 7 positions agree with TRBD1. Germline trimming cut 3 bases from V and 7 bases from J; bases unmatched to any gene: 5. Germline V gives CDR1 SGHTA, CDR2 FQGNSA. The CDR3 runs to 14 residues.

The gene calls are TRBV5-1 and TRBJ2-2, with TRBD2 matching over 8 bases. Germline V lookup: CDR1 SGHRS, CDR2 YFSETQ. V gave up 2 bases and J gave up 4 bases; unmatched junction bases: 13. The CDR3 loop spans 18 amino acids. For the CDR3, the DNA is TGCGCCAGCAGCTTCGAGACTAGCGTGAGGGCGAGCACCGGGGAGCTGTTTTTT. Protein product: CASSFETSVRASTGELFF.

V usage is TRBV20-1 and J usage is TRBJ2-3; TRBD2 aligns across 12 bases. The germline CDR1 and CDR2 sequences are DFQATT and SNEGSKA (reference sequence). Trimming took 6 bases from V and 5 from J; bases not matched to a gene: 15. This CDR3 contains 17 residues. CDR3 sequence: CSAHNPSGRGFLDTQYF. The CDR3 DNA reads as TGCAGTGCCCATAACCCTAGCGGGAGGGGGTTTTTAGATACGCAGTATTTT.

This clonotype occurred many times. The chain carries TRBV5-5 and TRBJ2-5; 7 nucleotides match TRBD1. V was clipped by 5 bases and J by 5 bases; unmatched bases: 6. CDR1 and CDR2 from the germline V gene are SGHKS and YYEKEE (reference sequence). This CDR3 is built from 13 residues. As DNA, the CDR3 is TGTGCCAGCAGGAAACAGGGGACGGAGACCCAGTACTTC. Translation gives CASRKQGTETQYF. The full variable domain, in which reference TRBV5-5 and TRBJ2-5 provide the parts outside the CDR3, is DAGVTQSPTHLIKTRGQQVTLRCSPISGHKSVSWYQQVLGQGPQFIFQYYEKEERGRGNFPDRFSARQFPNYSSELNVNALLLGDSALYLCASRKQGTETQYFGPGTRLLVL.

The V gene is TRBV28, the J gene TRBJ2-6; no reliable D call. Germline V gives CDR1 MDHEN, CDR2 SYDVKM. The length of the CDR3 is 15 residues. Trimming cost V 2 bases and J 4 bases, with 9 bases left between them. The CDR3 DNA follows: TGTGCCAGCAGTTTACGACAAGCCGGGGCCAACGTCCTGACTTTC. As protein: CASSLRQAGANVLTF.

Ten or more counts support this clonotype. This chain uses TRBV7-2 with TRBJ2-1; D is unresolved. V was trimmed by 3 bases and J by 9 bases, leaving 6 bases between them. Germline V gives CDR1 SGHTA, CDR2 FQGNSA. CDR3 length: 11 residues. This chain's CDR3 is CASSFRVEQFF. The CDR3 DNA sequence: TGTGCCAGCAGCTTTCGGGTTGAGCAGTTCTTC.

Remarks on this clonotype: One base away lies a much larger clone, so this may be a sequencing read error. V and J are TRBV5-6 and TRBJ2-5; D ambiguous. With 4 bases removed from V and 6 bases from J, the gap between germline ends came to 16 bases. The length of the CDR3 is 14 residues. The germline gives CDR1 SGHDT, CDR2 YYEEEE. Here the CDR3 reads CASSDKNFGKTQYF. CDR3 sequence (DNA): TGTGCCAGCAGCGATAAGAACTTCGGCAAGACCCAGTACTTC.

The chain links TRBV12-3 or TRBV12-4 to TRBJ2-2, with 11 positions matching TRBD2. The V and J ends lost 5 bases and 1 base, in that order; junction bases with no gene match: 9. The CDR3 is 18 residues long. CDR3 DNA sequence: TGTGCCAGCAGTCTGTTCCCCGGGACTAGCGGGAACACCGGGGAGCTGTTTTTT. This translates into CASSLFPGTSGNTGELFF.

V gene TRBV28 combines with J gene TRBJ1-4; D is ambiguous. Deletions cut 5 bases from V and 8 bases from J, with 15 bases between. This CDR3 region has 14 residues. Germline CDR1 MDHEN, CDR2 SYDVKM. Here the CDR3 reads CASSLRAAREKLFF. As DNA, the CDR3 is TGTGCCAGCAGTCTCCGGGCCGCGCGAGAAAAACTGTTTTTT.

This chain links TRBV28 with TRBJ2-2; TRBD2 matches 8 bases. CDR3 length equals 16 residues. Germline lookup yields CDR1 MDHEN and CDR2 SYDVKM. With V trimmed by 4 bases and J by 6 bases, 10 bases remained unmatched. In DNA, the CDR3 is TGTGCCAGCAGTTCATGGGTCGCGGGAGGTGCCGGGGAGCTGTTTTTT. It specifies CASSSWVAGGAGELFF.

In its sample, this clonotype was seen many times. This chain uses TRBV20-1 with TRBJ2-3; 9 bases agree with TRBD2. Per the germline V gene, CDR1 is DFQATT and CDR2 is SNEGSKA (reference sequence). V was pared by 4 bases and J by 4 bases, with 9 bases of the junction left unmatched. This CDR3 is built from 15 residues. The CDR3 here is CSATLGLAVADTQYF. In nucleotides, the CDR3 is TGCAGTGCTACCTTGGGACTAGCAGTCGCAGATACGCAGTATTTT.